This T cell receptor (beta chain) was recorded in a study of T cells after yellow fever vaccination. This clonotype showed up just a few times. What it binds is not known. Study-wide points: Abundant clonotypes (contaminants from the bulk population) could be present in FACS-sorted repertoires. The booster response re-showed most primary clones: around 96% CD4, approximately 86% CD8.

Trimming shortened V by 3 bases and J by 4 bases, and 7 bases separated the two germline ends. This CDR3 contains 13 residues. Germline V CDR1 and CDR2: MRHNA, SNTAGT. TCRdb called the 5' RACE reads again in MiXCR, with one record for every CDR3 protein. Of 300,000 to 400,000 distinct CDR3 sequences listed, around an eighth are singletons. This sequence was found in a man aged 18 to 30 who received the YFV17D yellow fever vaccine. Here the sequenced sample was CD4+ T cells sorted from PBMCs, taken 15 days after the yellow fever booster vaccination. The V and J genes are TRBV6-4 and TRBJ2-1; D unresolved. The CDR3 DNA follows: TGTGCCAGCAGTGAGGACGGATACAATGAGCAGTTCTTC. Protein sequence: CASSEDGYNEQFF.